Presented here are 30 T cell receptor beta chains from one specimen sequenced in a study of shared clonotypes between healthy human individuals. The repertoire was sequenced with immunoSEQ multiplex PCR; TCRdb's copy has only in-frame clones and lacks some. Among about 2.3 million clones listed, 90% to 95% were seen once. Sequencing was carried out using naive CD4+ T cells from PBMCs. Subset: CD45RA+ positively selected. These receptors were obtained from a man between 18 and 35 years old in good health. Some clones in this sample may be carry-over from other donors' samples.

The chain uses TRBV18 and TRBJ1-2; D is unclear. The CDR3 is made up of 15 amino acids. V shed 2 bases and J shed 1 base, with 11 bases lying between them. The germline CDR1 and CDR2 sequences are KGHSH and LQKENI. The CDR3 loop is CASSPIEALNYGYTF. Here the CDR3 DNA reads TGTGCCAGCTCACCAATCGAAGCCCTTAACTATGGCTACACCTTC.

The chain links TRBV25-1 to TRBJ2-7, with 7 bases aligning to TRBD2. The CDR3 length is 13 residues. V shed 8 bases and J 2 bases; nucleotides not matched to a gene: 6. Looked up from germline, CDR1 is MGHDK and CDR2 is SYGVNS. CDR3 in DNA: TGTGCCAGCGGGAGGGGAAGAGCCTACGAGCAGTACTTC. Residues: CASGRGRAYEQYF.

The chain has TRBV7-8 and TRBJ2-1; maybe TRBD1 (5 bases). CDR1 and CDR2 (germline): SGHVS, FQNEAQ. This CDR3 contains 15 residues. Trimming stripped 5 bases from V and 3 bases from J, with 14 bases between. CDR3: CASSPLLGDYNEQFF. The CDR3 bases are TGTGCCAGCAGCCCTCTCCTAGGGGACTACAATGAGCAGTTCTTC.

The chain has TRBV7-8 and TRBJ2-1; 8 bases fit TRBD2. Trimming cost V 2 bases and J 5 bases; bases outside gene matches: 8. This CDR3 region has 16 residues. The germline gives CDR1 SGHVS, CDR2 FQNEAQ. The CDR3 sequence is CASSLYGGGPHNEQFF. CDR3 nucleotides: TGTGCCAGCAGCTTATATGGCGGGGGGCCCCACAATGAGCAGTTCTTC.

The chain recombines TRBV19 with TRBJ2-3, with TRBD1 as a possible D gene (8 bases). Trimming took 8 bases from V and 0 from J, leaving 24 bases between them. The V gene's germline CDR1 is LNHDA and CDR2 SQIVND (reference sequence). This CDR3 is 18 amino acids long. The CDR3 protein is CASGGDRGISGSTDTQYF. CDR3 DNA: TGTGCCAGTGGTGGAGACAGGGGAATTAGCGGGAGCACAGATACGCAGTATTTT.

The chain joins TRBV28 to TRBJ1-3; D unresolved. Trimming shortened V by 4 bases and J by 2 bases, and 9 bases separated the two germline ends. The CDR3 is 14 residues long. Per the germline V gene, CDR1 is MDHEN and CDR2 is SYDVKM. The CDR3 protein is CASSSGGTGNTIYF. The DNA of the CDR3 is TGTGCCAGCAGTTCGGGCGGGACTGGAAACACCATATATTTT.

The V and J genes are TRBV5-1 and TRBJ1-2, with 10 positions matching TRBD1. V gave up 4 bases and J gave up 8 bases; unmatched junction bases: 8. CDR1 SGHRS and CDR2 YFSETQ come from the germline V gene. This CDR3 is 14 amino acids long. The CDR3 DNA sequence: TGCGCCAGCAGCCGGGGACAGGGGTCGCGCGGCTACACCTTC. Its translation is CASSRGQGSRGYTF. The complete variable domain, with remaining parts taken from reference TRBV5-1 and TRBJ1-2, reads KAGVTQTPRYLIKTRGQQVTLSCSPISGHRSVSWYQQTPGQGLQFLFEYFSETQRNKGNFPGRFSGRQFSNSRSEMNVSTLELGDSALYLCASSRGQGSRGYTFGSGTRLTVV.

V gene TRBV4-2 combines with J gene TRBJ2-7, with D uncertain. V was shortened by 0 bases and J by 0 bases, with 9 bases between the two germline ends. Germline V gene lookup returns CDR1 LGHNA and CDR2 YNFKEQ. The CDR3 spans 15 residues. CDR3 sequence (DNA): TGTGCCAGCAGCCAAGATCCAAAGGGCTCCTACGAGCAGTACTTC. It yields the protein CASSQDPKGSYEQYF.

The V call is TRBV11-2, the J call TRBJ2-1, with 10 bases matching TRBD2. The CDR3 covers 14 residues. The germline gives CDR1 SGHAT, CDR2 FQNNGV. V gave up 6 bases and J gave up 6 bases; unmatched junction bases: 5. CDR3 amino acids: CASRRPSGSNEQFF. The CDR3 coding sequence is TGTGCCAGCAGAAGACCTAGCGGGAGCAATGAGCAGTTCTTC.

Regarding this clone: The sample contains more than one DNA sequence encoding this CDR3. The chain combines TRBV28 with TRBJ2-7, with D maybe TRBD2 (6 bases). V shed 5 bases and J shed 0 bases, with 14 bases lying between them. CDR3 length: 15 residues. Germline values: CDR1 MDHEN, CDR2 SYDVKM. The CDR3 nucleotides are TGTGCCAGCAGTCCTCCCCCCGGGGGCTCCTACGAGCAGTACTTC. Amino acid sequence: CASSPPPGGSYEQYF.

This clone appeared a single time. The V and J genes are TRBV5-5 and TRBJ2-3; 8 bases are shared with TRBD2. Trimming removed 2 bases from V and 1 base from J; junction bases left unmatched: 0. This CDR3 spans 14 amino acids. Germline CDR1 is SGHKS and CDR2 is YYEKEE (reference sequence). This CDR3 reads CASSLLAGTDTQYF. CDR3 nucleotide sequence: TGTGCCAGCAGCTTACTAGCGGGCACAGATACGCAGTATTTT.

This chain links TRBV5-1 with TRBJ1-1, with D possibly TRBD1 on 6 matching bases. This CDR3 is built from 12 residues. Germline V gene data show CDR1 as SGHRS and CDR2 as YFSETQ. Trimming removed 0 bases at V and 7 bases at J, with 7 bases between. In DNA form, the CDR3 reads TGCGCCAGCAGCTTGGAACAGGGTGAAGCTTTCTTT. Residues: CASSLEQGEAFF.

The chain combines TRBV19 with TRBJ1-5; D is unclear. The CDR3 is made up of 14 amino acids. V shed 6 bases and J shed 1 base, with 10 bases lying between them. Germline assignment: CDR1 LNHDA and CDR2 SQIVND (reference sequence). CDR3 nucleotides: TGTGCCAGTAGGGGCCTCGCGAGCAATCAGCCCCAGCATTTT. Translating gives CASRGLASNQPQHF.

J is TRBJ2-7 and V is TRBV4-1, with TRBD1 as a possible D gene (5 bases). The CDR3 extends over 15 amino acids. V dropped 2 bases and J dropped 2 bases, with 13 bases sitting between them. Per germline, CDR1 MGHRA and CDR2 YSYEKL. DNA of the CDR3: TGCGCCAGCAGCCAATTGGACATTTCGACCTACGAGCAGTACTTC. Protein product: CASSQLDISTYEQYF.

The chain couples TRBV4-3 to TRBJ2-5; 9 positions match TRBD1. This CDR3 comprises 13 residues. From germline, CDR1 is LGHNA and CDR2 YSLEER. Losses at the gene ends were 2 bases for V and 7 bases for J; bases not matched to a gene: 2. The CDR3 coding sequence is TGCGCCAGCAGCCAATGGACAGGGGTGACCCAGTACTTC. Translating gives CASSQWTGVTQYF.

CDR3 sequence reads: CASSIYQTDTQYF. In DNA, the CDR3 is TGTGCCAGTAGTATTTACCAAACAGATACGCAGTATTTT. V gene TRBV19 combines with J gene TRBJ2-3, with D unresolved. Germline-derived CDR1 and CDR2 are LNHDA and SQIVND (reference sequence). The CDR3 contains 13 residues. V lost 3 bases and J lost 3, with 7 bases in between.

Of note for this clone: The same CDR3 can be traced to other DNA sequences in this sample. The genes are TRBV6-6 and TRBJ2-1, with 8 bases aligning to TRBD2. The CDR3 consists of 13 residues. The trim removed 6 bases at V and 4 bases at J, leaving 2 bases unmatched. Looked up from germline, CDR1 is MNHNY and CDR2 is SVGAGI (reference sequence). This CDR3 reads CASRSGGYNEQFF. DNA for the CDR3: TGTGCCAGCAGATCGGGAGGGTACAATGAGCAGTTCTTC.

In regard to this clone: The sample contains more than one DNA sequence encoding this CDR3. V usage is TRBV5-1 and J usage is TRBJ2-7; 8 nucleotides line up with TRBD2. Germline-derived CDR1 and CDR2 are SGHRS and YFSETQ. V shed 2 bases, J shed 2 bases, and the junction held 3 bases outside the gene matches. This CDR3 has 14 residues. CDR3 DNA: TGCGCCAGCAGCTTAAGCGGGAGTACCTACGAGCAGTACTTC. Translating gives CASSLSGSTYEQYF.

The rearrangement links TRBV19 to TRBJ1-2; 11 nucleotides line up with TRBD1. The ends lost 4 bases at V and 2 bases at J; junction bases unmatched: 3. The CDR3 extends over 15 amino acids. CDR1 is LNHDA and CDR2 is SQIVND in the germline V gene (reference sequence). The CDR3 DNA sequence: TGTGCCAGTAGTAGCCGGACAGGGGGCAACTATGGCTACACCTTC. It encodes CASSSRTGGNYGYTF.

The chain combines TRBV2 with TRBJ2-7; tentative D call: TRBD2 (5 bases). Germline loops: CDR1 SNHLY, CDR2 FYNNEI. The CDR3 runs 13 residues. V lost 6 bases and J lost 5, with 14 bases in between. As DNA, the CDR3 is TGTGCCAGCAGCCCCCAGAGGGCCCACGAGCAGTACTTC. Protein sequence: CASSPQRAHEQYF.

The V gene is TRBV27, the J gene TRBJ2-1; D ambiguous. CDR3 length: 14 amino acids. CDR1 and CDR2 (germline): MNHEY, SMNVEV (reference sequence). The V end lost 3 bases, the J end lost 4 bases, and 10 bases lay between the germline ends. The CDR3 sequence: CASSLAFTYNEQFF. The CDR3 DNA is TGTGCCAGCAGTTTGGCCTTTACGTACAATGAGCAGTTCTTC.

The rearrangement joins TRBV19 to TRBJ1-4; D remains ambiguous. The ends were cut back, 7 bases at V and 4 bases at J, with 19 bases in the middle. The CDR3 contains 16 residues. The germline V gene encodes CDR1 LNHDA and CDR2 SQIVND (reference sequence). CDR3 sequence: CASNTPRTRDNEKLFF. CDR3 DNA sequence: TGTGCCAGTAATACCCCCAGGACCCGGGATAATGAAAAACTGTTTTTT. The entire variable domain, with the rest obtained from reference TRBV19 and TRBJ1-4, is as follows: DGGITQSPKYLFRKEGQNVTLSCEQNLNHDAMYWYRQDPGQGLRLIYYSQIVNDFQKGDIAEGYSVSREKKESFPLTVTSAQKNPTAFYLCASNTPRTRDNEKLFFGSGTQLSVL.

The chain uses TRBV9 and TRBJ2-1, with TRBD2 matching over 9 bases. Germline V gene data show CDR1 as SGDLS and CDR2 as YYNGEE. CDR3 length: 17 residues. V dropped 0 bases and J dropped 8; count of bases not matched to a gene: 12. The CDR3 DNA follows: TGTGCCAGCAGCGTAGGGACATTAGCGGGAGTTTACTATGAGCAGTTCTTC. Amino acids: CASSVGTLAGVYYEQFF.

This clone occurred once. The rearrangement uses TRBV5-6 and TRBJ1-2, with D possibly being TRBD1 (6 bases). Germline CDR1 SGHDT, CDR2 YYEEEE. This CDR3 contains 15 residues. V was trimmed by 0 bases and J by 4 bases, leaving 13 bases between them. CDR3 sequence reads: CASSLDLGAGYGYTF. CDR3 nucleotide sequence: TGTGCCAGCAGCTTGGATCTGGGGGCTGGCTATGGCTACACCTTC.

The chain joins TRBV27 to TRBJ2-4; D is possibly TRBD1 (7 bases). V lost 0 bases and J lost 2, with 20 bases in between. The CDR3 is made up of 19 amino acids. Germline-derived CDR1 and CDR2 are MNHEY and SMNVEV (reference sequence). CDR3 region: CASSLSGLRQGGTKNIQYF. The CDR3 coding sequence is TGTGCCAGCAGTTTATCGGGTTTGAGGCAGGGGGGTACCAAAAACATTCAGTACTTC.

V and J are TRBV14 and TRBJ2-7, with a tentative D call TRBD1 (5 bases). The CDR3 totals 13 residues. V was cut by 6 bases and J by 7 bases, with 16 bases left in between. Germline V gene lookup returns CDR1 SGHDN and CDR2 FVKESK. The CDR3 protein is CASRPQGFKEQYF. CDR3 nucleotides: TGTGCCAGCAGGCCCCAGGGTTTCAAGGAGCAGTACTTC.

This clone came up once. The sample has other DNA sequences that encode this CDR3 too. This chain connects TRBV9 to TRBJ2-3; D remains unclear. This CDR3 spans 15 amino acids. V was shortened by 2 bases and J by 0 bases, with 10 bases between the two germline ends. Germline CDR1 reads SGDLS; CDR2 reads YYNGEE. CDR3 nucleotides: TGTGCCAGCAGCGTCCGGGCCCCGAGCACAGATACGCAGTATTTT. Translation gives CASSVRAPSTDTQYF.

Here the CDR3 DNA reads TGCGCCAGCAGCAAACTAGCGGGAGGGCCTGCCGGGGAGCTGTTTTTT. It specifies CASSKLAGGPAGELFF. The chain uses TRBV5-1 and TRBJ2-2, with 13 bases matching TRBD2. The CDR3 totals 16 residues. Germline V CDR1 and CDR2: SGHRS, YFSETQ. V trimming: 4 bases; J trimming: 6 bases; junction bases outside the gene matches: 6.

The gene calls are TRBV4-1 and TRBJ1-1; 9 nucleotides align to TRBD1. Germline CDR1 reads MGHRA; CDR2 reads YSYEKL. The CDR3 totals 15 residues. Germline trimming cut 7 bases from V and 0 bases from J; bases unmatched to any gene: 6. The CDR3 loop reads CASKDRGGVNTEAFF. CDR3 coding DNA: TGCGCCAGCAAGGACAGGGGAGGGGTGAACACTGAAGCTTTCTTT.

The chain combines TRBV15 with TRBJ2-3, with a tentative D call TRBD2 (5 bases). The CDR3 totals 15 residues. V shed 5 bases and J shed 2 bases, with 14 bases lying between them. Germline loops: CDR1 LNHNV, CDR2 YYDKDF (reference sequence). As DNA, the CDR3 is TGTGCCACCAGCGTATTAGGACTTATCACAGATACGCAGTATTTT. It specifies CATSVLGLITDTQYF.